The entry that follows covers one TCR beta chain sequence. The antigen is undetermined. The record originates from a study of beta chain features in type 1 diabetes. The study, taken as a whole, reports: Over-representation of high TCR-expressing cells was a possible consequence of cDNA sequencing. TCRB CDR3s were moderately but significantly shorter in Type 1 diabetes patients in all four CD4+ subsets.

Germline V CDR1 and CDR2: SGHAT, FQNNGV. Trimming cost V 1 base and J 7 bases; bases outside gene matches: 4. This CDR3 has 16 residues. Isolated RNA was reverse transcribed in full, so expressed TCRB transcripts were sequenced. Clones were sequenced by immunoSEQ multiplex PCR, and TCRdb holds only the in-frame ones, with some missing. The data contain hundreds of thousands of clones, approximately 11% of them singletons. The clonotype originates from a man younger than 45 with type 1 diabetes. The rearrangement links TRBV11-2 to TRBJ2-1, with 13 bases that match TRBD2. Specimen: naive CD4+ T cells from blood. The CDR3 here is CASSLVTSGGRNEQFF. The CDR3 DNA sequence: TGTGCCAGCAGCTTAGTGACTAGCGGGGGGAGGAATGAGCAGTTCTTC.